These 2 T cell receptor beta chains share one sample of origin, sequenced in a study of CD8+ T cells in alopecia areata. Following RNA extraction, reverse transcription yielded cDNA that acted as the sequencing template. Only in-frame clones appear in the TCRdb table, and some are missing; sequencing was by immunoSEQ multiplex PCR. The table records some 190,000 clones, 50% to 60% of them present only once. Treatment defined: oral pan-JAK inhibitor, 5-10 mg twice daily. The source was CD4+ T cells sorted from blood, collected at week 4, from a patient treated with tofacitinib. The source of these receptors is a human donor with alopecia areata.

The genes are TRBV7-2 and TRBJ2-5, with TRBD1 identical over 9 bases. V gave up 4 bases and J gave up 2 bases; unmatched junction bases: 5. This CDR3 has 15 amino acids. Germline assignment: CDR1 SGHTA and CDR2 FQGNSA. In nucleotides, the CDR3 is TGTGCCAGCAGCTGGGACGGGACAGGGCAAGAGACCCAGTACTTC. Amino acid sequence: CASSWDGTGQETQYF.

This clone was observed a few times. The same CDR3 can be traced to other DNA sequences in this sample. The chain links TRBV29-1 to TRBJ2-1; TRBD2 matches at 7 bases. Germline trimming cut 1 base from V and 0 bases from J; bases unmatched to any gene: 0. The V gene's germline CDR1 is SQVTM and CDR2 ANQGSEA. This CDR3 is 14 amino acids long. As DNA, the CDR3 is TGCAGCGTTGAAGGCGGGAGCTCCTACAATGAGCAGTTCTTC. As protein: CSVEGGSSYNEQFF.